Listed here is a single T cell receptor (beta chain). RNA in amounts of roughly 0.5 to 1 ug was reverse transcribed with random hexamers. Across 54 Vbeta and 13 Jbeta, TCR beta CDR3 was amplified with immunoSEQ multiplex PCR. TCRdb re-called the immunoSEQ multiplex PCR reads with MiXCR, one entry per CDR3 protein. The data contain over 80,000 distinct CDR3 sequences, over 80% of them singletons. The data belong to a study of CD8 T cells in Susac syndrome. Healthy donors constituted the control group, matched for age and sex. This receptor was taken from a human donor in good health. Sequencing was performed on CD8+ T cells from PBMCs.

Here the CDR3 reads CASSGGGIKTETQYF. CDR3 DNA: TGTGCCAGCAGCGGCGGGGGGATCAAGACGGAGACCCAGTACTTC. This sequence joins TRBV9 and TRBJ2-5; 8 bases align to TRBD2. The J segment lost 5 bases and the V segment lost 3 bases, leaving 9 bases of the junction unmatched. The CDR3 contains 15 residues. CDR1 SGDLS and CDR2 YYNGEE come from the germline V gene.